Below are 30 T cell receptor beta chains sequenced from a single sample in a study of blood T cells in healthy people across ages. Primed by a sample-barcoded 5' primer and a J-beta primer mix, a second PCR proceeded for 7 to 11 cycles. A single record per CDR3 protein comes from TCRdb applying MiXCR to the 5' RACE reads. Of around 800,000 distinct CDR3 sequences listed, roughly 44% are singletons. Specimen: blood. The source is a man between 60 and 75 years old in good health.

This chain uses TRBV12-3 or TRBV12-4 with TRBJ1-2; 7 bases are shared with TRBD1. V dropped 5 bases and J dropped 4; count of bases not matched to a gene: 4. The CDR3 is made up of 13 amino acids. For the CDR3, the DNA is TGTGCCAGCAGTACGGGACAGATCTATGGCTACACCTTC. Residues: CASSTGQIYGYTF.

V usage is TRBV28 and J usage is TRBJ1-1; unclear D gene. This CDR3 contains 13 residues. Germline CDR1 MDHEN, CDR2 SYDVKM. V lost 7 bases to trimming and J lost 0 bases, with 9 bases between them. In DNA, the CDR3 is TGTGCCAGCACCCAAGGGATGAACACTGAAGCTTTCTTT. It yields the protein CASTQGMNTEAFF.

This clonotype was counted only a few times. V is TRBV15 and J is TRBJ2-1; D not certain. V lost 2 bases to trimming and J lost 5 bases, with 16 bases between them. This CDR3 is built from 16 residues. Germline-derived CDR1 and CDR2 are LNHNV and YYDKDF (reference sequence). The chain's CDR3 is CATSRNIGVTDNEQFF. CDR3 in DNA: TGTGCCACCAGCAGAAATATAGGAGTAACCGACAATGAGCAGTTCTTC.

This clonotype has a handful of counts. The genes are TRBV7-2 and TRBJ2-7, with TRBD2 as a possible D gene (6 bases). This CDR3 is built from 15 residues. Trimming took 5 bases from V and 6 from J, leaving 20 bases between them. CDR1 is SGHTA and CDR2 is FQGNSA in the germline V gene. The CDR3 coding sequence is TGTGCCAGCAGCATCCCCGCTGCGGGGCCTCGCGAGCAGTACTTC. Protein product: CASSIPAAGPREQYF.

The chain uses TRBV7-9 and TRBJ2-3; D is unresolved. Germline V gene sequence: CDR1 SEHNR, CDR2 FQNEAQ (reference sequence). The V gene lost 5 bases and the J gene lost 2 bases, with 5 bases spanning the gap. The CDR3 contains 12 residues. DNA for the CDR3: TGTGCCAGCAGCACACACACAGATACGCAGTATTTT. Translation gives CASSTHTDTQYF.

The CDR3 region is CASSAGGPRTDTQYF. CDR3 nucleotide sequence: TGTGCCAGCAGCGCTGGAGGCCCACGCACAGATACGCAGTATTTT. The chain is built from TRBV9 and TRBJ2-3, with D possibly matching TRBD2 (5 bases). V was shortened by 3 bases and J by 1 base, with 12 bases between the two germline ends. The CDR3 length is 15 residues. Looked up from germline, CDR1 is SGDLS and CDR2 is YYNGEE.

This CDR3 is CASSLDGGPNQPQHF. As DNA, the CDR3 is TGTGCCAGCAGCTTAGACGGGGGCCCCAATCAGCCCCAGCATTTT. This chain connects TRBV7-9 to TRBJ1-5, with D perhaps TRBD1 (6 bases). Trimming removed 1 base at V and 3 bases at J, with 10 bases between. This CDR3 is built from 15 residues. Germline V CDR1 and CDR2: SEHNR, FQNEAQ (reference sequence).

Only a few counts were recorded for this clonotype. The V gene is TRBV20-1, the J gene TRBJ2-7, with D tentatively TRBD2 (5 bases). V was trimmed by 8 bases and J by 0 bases, leaving 14 bases between them. Germline V gene lookup returns CDR1 DFQATT and CDR2 SNEGSKA (reference sequence). The CDR3 consists of 13 residues. CDR3: CSSRTGSSYEQYF. In nucleotides, the CDR3 is TGCAGTTCCAGGACGGGAAGCTCCTACGAGCAGTACTTC.

In this sample, this clonotype turned up a few times. V usage is TRBV20-1 and J usage is TRBJ2-3; 7 nucleotides agree with TRBD2. J was trimmed by 1 base and V by 6 bases; bases with no gene match: 10. Germline CDR1 DFQATT, CDR2 SNEGSKA (reference sequence). This CDR3 is built from 15 residues. The CDR3 nucleotides read TGCAGTGCGCCAGTGCCGGGACTACGCACAGATACGCAGTATTTT. Its protein is CSAPVPGLRTDTQYF.

This sequence joins TRBV19 and TRBJ1-5; D uncertain. CDR1 and CDR2 (germline): LNHDA, SQIVND (reference sequence). Trimming pared 6 bases from V and 3 bases from J, leaving 9 bases between. The CDR3 covers 13 residues. DNA for the CDR3: TGTGCCAGTAGCGGACTTATCAATCAGCCCCAGCATTTT. Translating it yields CASSGLINQPQHF.

This clonotype was counted only a few times. The V call is TRBV27, the J call TRBJ2-1, with a possible D match to TRBD2 (5 bases). Per germline, CDR1 MNHEY and CDR2 SMNVEV (reference sequence). There are 15 residues in the CDR3. V lost 0 bases and J lost 9, with 15 bases in between. The DNA for the CDR3 is TGTGCCAGCAGTTTATCCACAGTGGCCAGCGGTGAGCAGTTCTTC. Translation: CASSLSTVASGEQFF.

DNA of the CDR3: TGTGCCAGCAGTTACGCGGGCACCTACTACGAGCAGTACTTC. Amino acids: CASSYAGTYYEQYF. The V gene is TRBV6-2 or TRBV6-3, the J gene TRBJ2-7; weak D call: TRBD2 (5 bases). V was shortened by 2 bases and J by 3 bases, with 11 bases between the two germline ends. The CDR3 is 14 amino acids. Per the germline V gene, CDR1 is MNHEY and CDR2 is SVGEGT.

The sample holds a few counts of this clonotype. This rearrangement joins TRBV28 to TRBJ2-1; D unresolved. CDR1 is MDHEN and CDR2 is SYDVKM in the germline V gene. CDR3 size: 13 residues. V shed 5 bases and J shed 7 bases, with 12 bases lying between them. The CDR3 loop is CASSVSRENEQFF. CDR3 coding DNA: TGTGCCAGCAGTGTATCCCGAGAAAATGAGCAGTTCTTC.

A few counts support this clonotype. The genes are TRBV30 and TRBJ1-3; possible D gene TRBD1, 5 bases. Germline lookup yields CDR1 GTSNPN and CDR2 SVGIG (reference sequence). The V gene lost 5 bases and the J gene lost 3 bases, with 23 bases spanning the gap. CDR3 length equals 17 residues. This CDR3 reads CAWAVLGTEYLGNTIYF. CDR3 bases: TGTGCCTGGGCCGTTCTCGGGACGGAATATCTTGGAAACACCATATATTTT.

V usage is TRBV29-1 and J usage is TRBJ1-2; D perhaps matches TRBD1 (6 bases). The germline V gene has CDR1 SQVTM and CDR2 ANQGSEA. Trimming shortened V by 7 bases and J by 4 bases, and 19 bases separated the two germline ends. The CDR3 runs to 14 residues. CDR3 DNA sequence: TGCAGCGCCGTACAAACACAGGGACCCTATGGCTACACCTTC. Protein: CSAVQTQGPYGYTF. The entire variable domain, with the rest obtained from reference TRBV29-1 and TRBJ1-2, is as follows: SAVISQKPSRDICQRGTSLTIQCQVDSQVTMMFWYRQQPGQSLTLIATANQGSEATYESGFVIDKFPISRPNLTFSTLTVSNMSPEDSSIYLCSAVQTQGPYGYTFGSGTRLTVV.

The V and J genes are TRBV7-2 and TRBJ2-3, with TRBD2 identical over 8 bases. The V gene end was trimmed by 2 bases and the J gene end by 4 bases; junction bases not matched to a gene: 11. Germline V gene data show CDR1 as SGHTA and CDR2 as FQGNSA. The CDR3 length is 17 residues. CDR3 region: CASSLFASGGRPDTQYF. The CDR3 bases are TGTGCCAGCAGCTTATTCGCGAGCGGGGGACGGCCAGATACGCAGTATTTT.

The chain carries TRBV7-2 and TRBJ2-3, with TRBD2 matching over 8 bases. The CDR3 sequence is 17 residues long. Unmatched junction bases numbered 12, after V lost 7 bases and J lost 0 bases. The germline gives CDR1 SGHTA, CDR2 FQGNSA. Here the CDR3 DNA reads TGTGCCAGCACCCTAGCAGGGCGGGGGGTTAGCACAGATACGCAGTATTTT. Amino acids: CASTLAGRGVSTDTQYF.

This chain joins TRBV6-1 and TRBJ2-5, with D possibly matching TRBD2 (5 bases). CDR3 length: 12 residues. Trimming stripped 8 bases from V and 11 bases from J, with 18 bases between. Germline V gene data show CDR1 as MNHNS and CDR2 as SASEGT. CDR3 amino acids: CASSQVFGEQYF. The CDR3 DNA is TGTGCCAGCTCCCAGGTCTTCGGGGAGCAGTACTTC.

This clonotype occurred a few times. The CDR3 loop is CAISTGPDANEQFF. The CDR3 coding sequence is TGTGCCATCAGTACGGGACCAGACGCGAATGAGCAGTTCTTC. This sequence joins TRBV10-3 and TRBJ2-1; the D gene could be TRBD1 or TRBD2 (5 bases each). The CDR3 runs to 14 residues. From germline, CDR1 is ENHRY and CDR2 SYGVKD. Trimming removed 5 bases at V and 7 bases at J, with 15 bases between.

In nucleotides, the CDR3 is TGCGCCAGCAGTACGGGACTACCGGGGGTAACCGGGGAGCTGTTTTTT. Protein sequence: CASSTGLPGVTGELFF. J is TRBJ2-2 and V is TRBV5-1, with 7 bases lining up with TRBD2. Germline V lookup: CDR1 SGHRS, CDR2 YFSETQ. J gave up 5 bases and V 5 bases, and 12 bases lay outside the gene matches. CDR3 length equals 16 residues.

The chain's CDR3 is CASSRGLRGSDYGYTF. Written as DNA, the CDR3 is TGTGCCAGCAGCCGAGGTCTGCGGGGGTCGGACTATGGCTACACCTTC. The chain joins TRBV7-2 to TRBJ1-2; TRBD1 might be the D (5 bases). Germline CDR1 SGHTA, CDR2 FQGNSA. Trimming shortened V by 5 bases and J by 3 bases, and 19 bases separated the two germline ends. The CDR3 is 16 residues long.

The chain recombines TRBV6-5 with TRBJ2-7, with D perhaps being TRBD1 or TRBD2 (5 bases each). CDR1 is MNHEY, CDR2 SVGAGI, per germline. The V end was cut by 0 bases, the J end by 2 bases, with 11 bases between. CDR3 size: 15 residues. CDR3 nucleotides: TGTGCCAGCAGTTACTCGTCCCAGGGAGCCTACGAGCAGTACTTC. Its translation is CASSYSSQGAYEQYF.

This sequence joins TRBV5-1 and TRBJ2-3, with D possibly matching TRBD2 (5 bases). V lost 0 bases, J lost 2 bases, and 7 bases lay in between. The length of the CDR3 is 14 residues. Germline CDR1 reads SGHRS; CDR2 reads YFSETQ. CDR3 nucleotides: TGCGCCAGCAGCTTGGTCCGGGACACAGATACGCAGTATTTT. As protein: CASSLVRDTDTQYF. Combining the CDR3 with reference TRBV5-1 and TRBJ2-3 gives the whole variable domain KAGVTQTPRYLIKTRGQQVTLSCSPISGHRSVSWYQQTPGQGLQFLFEYFSETQRNKGNFPGRFSGRQFSNSRSEMNVSTLELGDSALYLCASSLVRDTDTQYFGPGTRLTVL.

This clonotype has only a few counts. The chain uses TRBV4-3 and TRBJ2-7, with D perhaps matching TRBD2 (6 bases). Trimming pared 0 bases from V and 6 bases from J, leaving 9 bases between. Germline V gene sequence: CDR1 LGHNA, CDR2 YSLEER. The CDR3 consists of 13 residues. The DNA for the CDR3 is TGCGCCAGCAGCCAAGAGGCGGAGGGCGAGCAGTACTTC. Translated: CASSQEAEGEQYF.

Regarding this clonotype: Possible read error: a much larger clone is one base away. V is TRBV4-1 and J is TRBJ2-7; D is uncertain. This CDR3 is built from 15 residues. V lost 4 bases to trimming and J lost 2 bases, with 15 bases between them. Germline V gene lookup returns CDR1 MGHRA and CDR2 YSYEKL. Written as DNA, the CDR3 is TGCGCCAGCAGCCGAGAACCTTCTGCGACCTACGAGCAGTACTTC. It translates to CASSREPSATYEQYF.

The chain uses TRBV7-2 and TRBJ2-3, with TRBD2 as a possible D gene (6 bases). The CDR3 consists of 15 residues. The germline CDR1 and CDR2 sequences are SGHTA and FQGNSA. V lost 6 bases to trimming and J lost 0 bases, with 13 bases between them. DNA for the CDR3: TGTGCCAGCAGTCCTGTTGCGGGGAGCACAGATACGCAGTATTTT. Translating gives CASSPVAGSTDTQYF.

This clonotype was counted a few times. The rearrangement joins TRBV7-9 to TRBJ2-7; D may be TRBD1 (5 bases). CDR1 SEHNR and CDR2 FQNEAQ come from the germline V gene (reference sequence). CDR3 length: 13 residues. V lost 5 bases, J lost 9 bases, and 17 bases lay in between. The CDR3 sequence is CASSVRQGNAQYF. The CDR3 DNA is TGTGCCAGCAGCGTACGGCAGGGCAATGCGCAGTACTTC.

This clonotype showed up just a few times. The gene calls are TRBV4-3 and TRBJ1-6; D unclear. Trimming stripped 2 bases from V and 0 bases from J, with 20 bases between. The CDR3 spans 20 residues. From germline, CDR1 is LGHNA and CDR2 YSLEER. This CDR3 is CASSQSVTRAGSSYNSPLHF. DNA of the CDR3: TGCGCCAGCAGCCAATCGGTGACCCGAGCGGGGAGCTCCTATAATTCACCCCTCCACTTT.

As concerns this clonotype: This sequence may be a read error, since a much larger clone differs from it by one base. The CDR3 sequence: CSVGYYNEQYF. CDR3 DNA sequence: TGCAGCGTTGGGTATTACAATGAGCAGTACTTC. The V call is TRBV29-1, the J call TRBJ2-7; D remains ambiguous. This CDR3 comprises 11 residues. The germline V gene encodes CDR1 SQVTM and CDR2 ANQGSEA. Trimming removed 4 bases at V and 7 bases at J, with 11 bases between.

This clonotype has more than one count but fewer than ten. This sequence joins TRBV12-3 or TRBV12-4 and TRBJ2-7; D gene uncertain. The CDR3 contains 13 residues. Trimming pared 0 bases from V and 7 bases from J, leaving 10 bases between. The CDR3 reads CASSLAPVHEQYF. CDR3 in DNA: TGTGCCAGCAGTTTAGCGCCTGTCCATGAGCAGTACTTC.